The 18 T cell receptor beta chains listed next were all sequenced from one sample in a study of blood T cell repertoires in COVID-19. TCRdb's copy holds only in-frame clones and misses some; the assay was immunoSEQ multiplex PCR. In the table there are hundreds of thousands of clones, 85% to 90% of which are singletons. Sequencing input: peripheral blood. The receptors shown here come from a woman aged 50 to 65 with COVID-19, enrolled during active disease.

The chain is built from TRBV5-4 and TRBJ2-1, with D possibly matching TRBD2 (6 bases). The length of the CDR3 is 14 residues. Trimming pared 6 bases from V and 3 bases from J, leaving 13 bases between. Per the germline V gene, CDR1 is SGHNT and CDR2 is YYREEE (reference sequence). This CDR3 reads CASTRETLYNEQFF. DNA for the CDR3: TGTGCCAGCACCCGGGAGACTCTCTACAATGAGCAGTTCTTC. The whole variable domain, remainder taken from reference TRBV5-4 and TRBJ2-1, is ETGVTQSPTHLIKTRGQQVTLRCSSQSGHNTVSWYQQALGQGPQFIFQYYREEENGRGNFPPRFSGLQFPNYSSELNVNALELDDSALYLCASTRETLYNEQFFGPGTRLTVL.

The CDR3 region is CASSPPGLAGGDEQFF. The CDR3 coding sequence is TGTGCCAGCTCACCCCCGGGACTAGCGGGAGGCGATGAGCAGTTCTTC. This chain connects TRBV18 to TRBJ2-1; 15 nucleotides line up with TRBD2. The CDR3 has 16 amino acids. V lost 3 bases and J lost 8; bases outside the gene matches: 5. Germline assignment: CDR1 KGHSH and CDR2 LQKENI. The full variable domain, in which reference TRBV18 and TRBJ2-1 provide the parts outside the CDR3, is NAGVMQNPRHLVRRRGQEARLRCSPMKGHSHVYWYRQLPEEGLKFMVYLQKENIIDESGMPKERFSAEFPKEGPSILRIQQVVRGDSAAYFCASSPPGLAGGDEQFFGPGTRLTVL.

V usage is TRBV27 and J usage is TRBJ1-5, with 7 nucleotides matching TRBD1. This CDR3 contains 15 residues. CDR1 and CDR2 from the germline V gene are MNHEY and SMNVEV (reference sequence). The J segment lost 9 bases and the V segment lost 4 bases, leaving 12 bases of the junction unmatched. CDR3 protein: CASSYQQGLGRPQHF. The CDR3 DNA reads TGTGCCAGCAGTTACCAACAGGGGTTGGGTCGGCCCCAGCATTTT.

The CDR3 spells CASSGGHTDTQYF. CDR3 DNA: TGTGCCAGCTCGGGAGGACATACAGATACGCAGTATTTT. V is TRBV12-3 or TRBV12-4 and J is TRBJ2-3, with TRBD2 matching 7 bases. Germline trimming cut 8 bases from V and 3 bases from J; bases unmatched to any gene: 5. The CDR3 sequence is 13 residues long.

Comments on this clone: A junction end diverges from the germline sequence, so it may reflect a read error. The chain links TRBV7-7 to TRBJ2-7, with D uncertain. The germline CDR1 and CDR2 sequences are SSHAT and FNYEAQ (reference sequence). The CDR3 extends over 13 amino acids. The CDR3 spells CASSFPNSSEQYF. DNA of the CDR3: TGTGCTAGCAGCTTCCCAAATTCTAGCGAGCAGTACTTC.

The gene calls are TRBV3-1 (or the pseudogene TRBV3-2) and TRBJ2-3, with TRBD1 as a possible D gene (5 bases). Germline assignment: CDR1 LGHDT and CDR2 YNNKEL (reference sequence). This CDR3 is 17 amino acids long. V was trimmed by 0 bases and J by 4 bases, leaving 17 bases between them. CDR3 in amino acids: CASSQDESRVGSDTQYF. As DNA, the CDR3 is TGTGCCAGCAGCCAAGACGAGTCCAGGGTAGGGTCAGATACGCAGTATTTT.

The gene calls are TRBV24-1 and TRBJ2-5; D possibly corresponds to TRBD1 (5 bases). The length of the CDR3 is 14 residues. V lost 5 bases to trimming and J lost 1 base, with 10 bases between them. Germline V lookup: CDR1 KGHDR, CDR2 SFDVKD. CDR3 in DNA: TGTGCCACCAGTGCCATTGGGGCCCAAGAGACCCAGTACTTC. It yields the protein CATSAIGAQETQYF.

The rearrangement links TRBV19 to TRBJ2-1, with TRBD2 identical over 7 bases. CDR1 LNHDA and CDR2 SQIVND come from the germline V gene (reference sequence). V was clipped by 6 bases and J by 10 bases; unmatched bases: 12. There are 14 residues in the CDR3. In DNA, the CDR3 is TGTGCCAGTAGCGATCCACCGGGACTAACCGAGCAGTTCTTC. It translates to CASSDPPGLTEQFF.

This clone was observed a single time. V and J are TRBV7-3 and TRBJ1-1; D remains ambiguous. The V gene lost 5 bases and the J gene lost 1 base, with 14 bases spanning the gap. Germline CDR1 and CDR2: SGHTA and FQGTGA. The CDR3 is made up of 15 amino acids. The DNA of the CDR3 is TGTGCCAGCAGCCTCGGGGTCGTCGGGAACACTGAAGCTTTCTTT. It yields the protein CASSLGVVGNTEAFF.

The gene calls are TRBV14 and TRBJ1-1; D ambiguous. Trimming removed 4 bases at V and 6 bases at J, with 12 bases between. The CDR3 length is 13 residues. In germline, CDR1 is SGHDN, CDR2 FVKESK. CDR3 sequence reads: CASSPRGWAEAFF. The CDR3 DNA is TGTGCCAGCAGCCCCCGCGGTTGGGCTGAAGCTTTCTTT.

This clone was detected a few times. V is TRBV5-8 and J is TRBJ1-3, with a weak D call TRBD1 (5 bases). The CDR3 is 14 residues long. The germline CDR1 and CDR2 sequences are SGHTS and YDEGEE. The V end was cut by 5 bases, the J end by 2 bases, with 11 bases between. The CDR3 reads CASSWGDPGNTIYF. The CDR3 DNA reads TGTGCCAGCAGTTGGGGGGATCCTGGAAACACCATATATTTT. Supplemented by reference TRBV5-8 and TRBJ1-3, the full variable domain reads EAGVTQSPTHLIKTRGQQATLRCSPISGHTSVYWYQQALGLGLQFLLWYDEGEERNRGNFPPRFSGRQFPNYSSELNVNALELEDSALYLCASSWGDPGNTIYFGEGSWLTVV.

This sequence joins TRBV14 and TRBJ2-3, with D possibly matching TRBD2 (6 bases). The CDR3 has 15 residues. In germline, CDR1 is SGHDN, CDR2 FVKESK. Trimming cost V 4 bases and J 7 bases, with 18 bases left between them. CDR3: CASSPGGPLRYTQYF. DNA of the CDR3: TGTGCCAGCAGCCCCGGGGGACCATTAAGGTATACGCAGTATTTT.

V is TRBV18 and J is TRBJ2-1; TRBD2 matches at 15 bases. The V gene end was trimmed by 4 bases and the J gene end by 7 bases; junction bases not matched to a gene: 5. The CDR3 is made up of 16 amino acids. The germline V gene has CDR1 KGHSH and CDR2 LQKENI. CDR3 amino acids: CASSLRTSGGGNEQFF. In nucleotides, the CDR3 is TGTGCCAGCTCACTCCGGACTAGCGGGGGGGGAAATGAGCAGTTCTTC.

This clone was picked up one time. One end of the junction varies from germline; a read error may be responsible. This chain uses TRBV4-1 with TRBJ2-5; 9 bases are a match to TRBD1. CDR1 is MGHRA, CDR2 YSYEKL, per germline. The CDR3 is 16 amino acids. CDR3 nucleotide sequence: TGCGCCAGCAGCCAGAACAGGTGGACAGGGGAAGAAACCCAGTACTTC. Translation gives CASSQNRWTGEETQYF.

The chain uses TRBV11-2 and TRBJ1-1; tentative D call: TRBD1 (5 bases). V lost 7 bases, J lost 1 base, and 16 bases lay in between. The germline V gene encodes CDR1 SGHAT and CDR2 FQNNGV. This CDR3 is built from 15 residues. CDR3 nucleotides: TGTGCCAGCACACAATGGGGGAGGGGGAACACTGAAGCTTTCTTT. Translating gives CASTQWGRGNTEAFF.

The V gene is TRBV3-1 (or the pseudogene TRBV3-2), the J gene TRBJ1-1; D might be TRBD1 (5 bases). V was pared by 5 bases and J by 6 bases, with 22 bases between. CDR1 LGHDT and CDR2 YNNKEL come from the germline V gene (reference sequence). The CDR3 spans 16 residues. This CDR3 is CASSEVGPGGFAEAFF. The CDR3 DNA sequence: TGTGCCAGCAGCGAAGTCGGACCGGGGGGGTTCGCTGAAGCTTTCTTT.

The chain uses TRBV6-1 and TRBJ1-5, with D hard to call. The V gene's germline CDR1 is MNHNS and CDR2 SASEGT. V shed 3 bases and J shed 0 bases, with 9 bases lying between them. The CDR3 length is 15 residues. CDR3 sequence reads: CASSDGLISNQPQHF. The CDR3 region has the DNA TGTGCCAGCAGTGACGGACTGATTAGCAATCAGCCCCAGCATTTT.

This chain links TRBV21-1 with TRBJ1-5; the table names TRBD1, a call not compared with the DNA. TRBV21-1 is a listed pseudogene. The CDR3 covers 15 residues. The CDR3 DNA sequence: TGTGCCAGCAGCAAAGACGAGACACCGAATCAGCCCCAGCATTTT. This gives the protein CASSKDETPNQPQHF.